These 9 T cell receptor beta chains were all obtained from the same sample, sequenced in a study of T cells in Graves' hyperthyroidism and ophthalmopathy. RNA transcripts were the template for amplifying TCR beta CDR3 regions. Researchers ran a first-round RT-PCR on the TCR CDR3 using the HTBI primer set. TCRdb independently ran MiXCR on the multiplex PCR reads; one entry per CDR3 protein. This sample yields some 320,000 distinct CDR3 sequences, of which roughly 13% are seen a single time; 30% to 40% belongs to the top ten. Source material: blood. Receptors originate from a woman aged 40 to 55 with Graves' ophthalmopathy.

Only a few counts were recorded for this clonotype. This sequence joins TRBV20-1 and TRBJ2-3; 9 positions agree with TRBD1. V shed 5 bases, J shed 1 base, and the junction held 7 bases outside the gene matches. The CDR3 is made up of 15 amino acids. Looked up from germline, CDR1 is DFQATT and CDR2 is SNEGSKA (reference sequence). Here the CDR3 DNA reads TGCAGTGCTTCTTCCGGGACAGGGCGCACAGATACGCAGTATTTT. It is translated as CSASSGTGRTDTQYF.

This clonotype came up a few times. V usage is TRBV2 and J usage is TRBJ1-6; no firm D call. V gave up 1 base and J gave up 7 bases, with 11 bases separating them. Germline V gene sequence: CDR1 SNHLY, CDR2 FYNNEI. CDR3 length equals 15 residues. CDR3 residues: CASSEGFGNNSPLHF. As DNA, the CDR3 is TGTGCCAGCAGTGAAGGGTTCGGGAACAATTCACCCCTCCACTTT.

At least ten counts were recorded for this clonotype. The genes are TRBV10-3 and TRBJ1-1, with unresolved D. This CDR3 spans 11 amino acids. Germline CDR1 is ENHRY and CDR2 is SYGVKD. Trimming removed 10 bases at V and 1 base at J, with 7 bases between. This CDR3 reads CATAKNTEAFF. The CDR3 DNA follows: TGTGCCACAGCAAAGAACACTGAAGCTTTCTTT.

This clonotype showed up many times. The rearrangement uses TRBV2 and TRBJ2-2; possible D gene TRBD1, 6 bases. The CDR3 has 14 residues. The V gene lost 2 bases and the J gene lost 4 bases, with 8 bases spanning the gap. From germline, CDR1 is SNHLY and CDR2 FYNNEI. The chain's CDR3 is CASSERRGTGELFF. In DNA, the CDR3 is TGTGCCAGCAGTGAACGCAGGGGCACCGGGGAGCTGTTTTTT.

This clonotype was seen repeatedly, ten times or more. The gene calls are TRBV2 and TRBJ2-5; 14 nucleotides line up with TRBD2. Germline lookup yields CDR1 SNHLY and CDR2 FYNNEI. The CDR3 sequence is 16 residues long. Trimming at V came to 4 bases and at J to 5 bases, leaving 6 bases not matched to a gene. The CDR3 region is CASSGRLAGGQETQYF. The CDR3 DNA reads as TGTGCCAGCAGTGGCCGACTAGCGGGAGGGCAGGAGACCCAGTACTTC.

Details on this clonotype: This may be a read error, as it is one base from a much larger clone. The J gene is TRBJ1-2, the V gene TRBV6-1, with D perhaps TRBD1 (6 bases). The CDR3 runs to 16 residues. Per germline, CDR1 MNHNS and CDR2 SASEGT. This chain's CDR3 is CASSDYPDSYNYDYTF. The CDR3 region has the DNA TGTGCCAGCAGTGATTACCCGGACAGCTACAACTATGACTACACCTTC.

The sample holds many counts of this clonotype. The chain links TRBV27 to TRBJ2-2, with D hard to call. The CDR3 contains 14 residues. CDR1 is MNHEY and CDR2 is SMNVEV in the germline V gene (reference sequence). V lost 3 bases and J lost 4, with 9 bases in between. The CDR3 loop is CASSLKGSTGELFF. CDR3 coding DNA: TGTGCCAGCAGTTTGAAAGGGTCCACCGGGGAGCTGTTTTTT.

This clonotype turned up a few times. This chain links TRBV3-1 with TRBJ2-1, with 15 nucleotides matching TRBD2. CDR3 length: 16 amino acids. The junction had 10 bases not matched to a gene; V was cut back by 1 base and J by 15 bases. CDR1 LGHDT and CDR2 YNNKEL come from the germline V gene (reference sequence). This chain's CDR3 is CASSQVSGLAGGRLFF. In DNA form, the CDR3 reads TGTGCCAGCAGCCAAGTTTCGGGACTAGCGGGAGGCCGACTGTTCTTC.

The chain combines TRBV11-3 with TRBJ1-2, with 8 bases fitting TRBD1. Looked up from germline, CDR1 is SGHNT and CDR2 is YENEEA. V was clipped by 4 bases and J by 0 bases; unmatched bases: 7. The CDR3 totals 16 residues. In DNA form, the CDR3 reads TGTGCCAGCAGCTCTGACAGGGGACTACCTAACTATGGCTACACCTTC. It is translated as CASSSDRGLPNYGYTF.